These 10 T cell receptor beta chains originate from one sample sequenced in a study of shared clonotypes between healthy human individuals. Only CD45RO-negative cells positively selected for CCR7 counted as naive CD8 cells, so terminally differentiated effector memory CD45RA+ cells were excluded. Profiling relied on immunoSEQ multiplex PCR, and the TCRdb table lists in-frame clones only, not all of them. The profile shows some 2 million clones, roughly 95% of them singletons. Sample: naive CD8+ T cells sorted from blood. These TCRs come from a man between 18 and 35 years old in good health.

This chain joins TRBV5-1 and TRBJ1-4; D unclear. Trimming cost V 1 base and J 8 bases, with 9 bases left between them. CDR3 length equals 13 residues. CDR1 is SGHRS, CDR2 YFSETQ, per germline. The CDR3 region is CASSLSVGEKLFF. The CDR3 DNA is TGCGCCAGCAGCTTGTCGGTGGGGGAAAAACTGTTTTTT.

The V call is TRBV12-5, the J call TRBJ1-2, with D unresolved. The CDR3 runs to 14 residues. V was shortened by 2 bases and J by 7 bases, with 14 bases between the two germline ends. Germline CDR1 reads LGHNT; CDR2 reads FRNRAP. The chain's CDR3 is CASGLSLPWGGYTF. The CDR3 coding sequence is TGTGCTAGTGGTTTGAGTCTCCCCTGGGGTGGCTACACCTTC.

This clone occurred once. The V and J genes are TRBV7-9 and TRBJ2-7; possibly TRBD1 for D (6 bases). V lost 5 bases, J lost 6 bases, and 11 bases lay in between. Germline V CDR1 and CDR2: SEHNR, FQNEAQ (reference sequence). There are 12 residues in the CDR3. The CDR3: CASSAQGFEQYF. In DNA form, the CDR3 reads TGTGCCAGCAGCGCACAGGGTTTCGAGCAGTACTTC. Drawing the rest from reference TRBV7-9 and TRBJ2-7, the complete variable domain is DTGVSQNPRHKITKRGQNVTFRCDPISEHNRLYWYRQTLGQGPEFLTYFQNEAQLEKSRLLSDRFSAERPKGSFSTLEIQRTEQGDSAMYLCASSAQGFEQYFGPGTRLTVT.

The gene calls are TRBV27 and TRBJ1-2; a possible D gene is TRBD1 (6 bases). Trimming pared 5 bases from V and 2 bases from J, leaving 12 bases between. Germline-derived CDR1 and CDR2 are MNHEY and SMNVEV (reference sequence). The CDR3 totals 14 residues. The CDR3 protein is CASSPDSLNYGYTF. In DNA form, the CDR3 reads TGTGCCAGCAGTCCGGACAGCTTGAACTATGGCTACACCTTC.

The V and J genes are TRBV19 and TRBJ2-5; the D is unclear. This CDR3 has 11 amino acids. V shed 5 bases and J shed 0 bases, with 1 base lying between them. The germline V gene encodes CDR1 LNHDA and CDR2 SQIVND (reference sequence). The CDR3 region is CASSYQETQYF. The CDR3, as DNA: TGTGCCAGTAGTTACCAAGAGACCCAGTACTTC.

For the CDR3, the DNA is TGCGCCAGCAGCCAAGACTCAGGTGGCATCTACGAGCAGTACTTC. Protein product: CASSQDSGGIYEQYF. The V call is TRBV4-1, the J call TRBJ2-7, with D unresolved. The V end lost 0 bases, the J end lost 3 bases, and 12 bases lay between the germline ends. CDR1 is MGHRA, CDR2 YSYEKL, per germline. There are 15 residues in the CDR3.

This chain joins TRBV5-6 and TRBJ2-3; TRBD1 matches at 10 bases. Germline loops: CDR1 SGHDT, CDR2 YYEEEE. J gave up 3 bases and V 4 bases, and 11 bases lay outside the gene matches. CDR3 length: 17 amino acids. The CDR3 coding sequence is TGTGCCAGCAGCCATCGACAGGGGGCGATCTTGACAGATACGCAGTATTTT. Translated, it gives CASSHRQGAILTDTQYF.

J is TRBJ2-7 and V is TRBV9; 7 bases map to TRBD2. Germline V CDR1 and CDR2: SGDLS, YYNGEE. The length of the CDR3 is 14 residues. The junction had 8 bases not matched to a gene; V was cut back by 4 bases and J by 4 bases. In nucleotides, the CDR3 is TGTGCCAGCAGCCCCCGGGACTACCTATACGAGCAGTACTTC. This encodes CASSPRDYLYEQYF.

V gene TRBV27 combines with J gene TRBJ2-7; 10 nucleotides agree with TRBD1. This CDR3 is 14 amino acids long. The V segment lost 5 bases and the J segment 11 bases; nucleotides outside the gene matches: 12. Per germline, CDR1 MNHEY and CDR2 SMNVEV (reference sequence). The CDR3 DNA sequence: TGTGCCAGCAGTATTACCGGGACAGGGGATCCTGAGTACTTC. This sequence encodes CASSITGTGDPEYF.

Written as DNA, the CDR3 is TGTGCCAGCAGCCAAGAGGGATGGAGCGGGAGTGTTTACCCGAGCTCCTACGAGCAGTACTTC. Translation gives CASSQEGWSGSVYPSSYEQYF. The chain joins TRBV14 to TRBJ2-7, with 8 bases matching TRBD2. Losses at the gene ends were 0 bases for V and 0 bases for J; bases not matched to a gene: 19. The CDR3 has 21 residues. Germline V gives CDR1 SGHDN, CDR2 FVKESK.